Shown below are 4 T cell receptor beta chains from a single sample sequenced in a study of T cell repertoires in cytomegalovirus infection. TCRdb ran MiXCR on the reads and lists one entry per CDR3 protein. Found here are around 310,000 distinct CDR3 sequences, roughly a sixth of them singletons; the top ten hold 12%. Sequencing was done on a sample of PBMCs. These receptors were taken from a human donor in good health (CMV status not recorded). Some clones in this sample may be carry-over from other donors' samples.

The V and J genes are TRBV2 and TRBJ1-1, with D tentatively TRBD1 (6 bases). The length of the CDR3 is 12 residues. In germline, CDR1 is SNHLY, CDR2 FYNNEI. Trimming pared 6 bases from V and 5 bases from J, leaving 10 bases between. The CDR3 DNA follows: TGTGCCAGCAGGAGGGGGGGGACTGAAGCTTTCTTT. It yields the protein CASRRGGTEAFF.

This chain uses TRBV10-3 with TRBJ2-2; 7 bases agree with TRBD1. This CDR3 spans 14 amino acids. The V gene end was trimmed by 8 bases and the J gene end by 3 bases; junction bases not matched to a gene: 6. Germline assignment: CDR1 ENHRY and CDR2 SYGVKD. CDR3 in amino acids: CAIAETGDTGELFF. The CDR3 nucleotides read TGTGCCATCGCTGAAACAGGGGACACCGGGGAGCTGTTTTTT.

This clonotype has only a few counts. The V call is TRBV28, the J call TRBJ1-2, with a possible D match to TRBD1 (5 bases). This CDR3 is 12 amino acids long. Per the germline V gene, CDR1 is MDHEN and CDR2 is SYDVKM. V shed 8 bases and J shed 8 bases, with 15 bases lying between them. The CDR3 here is CASSGPSLGYTF. In nucleotides, the CDR3 is TGTGCCAGCTCGGGACCGAGTTTGGGCTACACCTTC.

J is TRBJ1-5 and V is TRBV20-1; a weak D match, TRBD1 (5 bases). V was pared by 7 bases and J by 1 base, with 14 bases between. The CDR3 consists of 14 residues. The germline CDR1 and CDR2 sequences are DFQATT and SNEGSKA (reference sequence). The CDR3 nucleotides are TGCAGTGTGGGGGGGATTAGGAGCAATCAGCCCCAGCATTTT. This translates into CSVGGIRSNQPQHF.